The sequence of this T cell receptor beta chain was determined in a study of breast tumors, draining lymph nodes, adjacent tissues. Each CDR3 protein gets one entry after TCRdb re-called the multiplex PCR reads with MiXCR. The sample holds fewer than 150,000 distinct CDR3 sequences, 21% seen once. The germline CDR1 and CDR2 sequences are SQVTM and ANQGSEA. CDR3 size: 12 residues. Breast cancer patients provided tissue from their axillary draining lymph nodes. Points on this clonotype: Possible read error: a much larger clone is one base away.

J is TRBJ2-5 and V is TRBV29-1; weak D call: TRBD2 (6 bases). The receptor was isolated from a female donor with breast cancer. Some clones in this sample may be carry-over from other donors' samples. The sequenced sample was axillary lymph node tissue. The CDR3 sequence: CANKGGGGTQYF. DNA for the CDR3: TGCGCAAATAAGGGAGGAGGAGGGACCCAGTACTTC.